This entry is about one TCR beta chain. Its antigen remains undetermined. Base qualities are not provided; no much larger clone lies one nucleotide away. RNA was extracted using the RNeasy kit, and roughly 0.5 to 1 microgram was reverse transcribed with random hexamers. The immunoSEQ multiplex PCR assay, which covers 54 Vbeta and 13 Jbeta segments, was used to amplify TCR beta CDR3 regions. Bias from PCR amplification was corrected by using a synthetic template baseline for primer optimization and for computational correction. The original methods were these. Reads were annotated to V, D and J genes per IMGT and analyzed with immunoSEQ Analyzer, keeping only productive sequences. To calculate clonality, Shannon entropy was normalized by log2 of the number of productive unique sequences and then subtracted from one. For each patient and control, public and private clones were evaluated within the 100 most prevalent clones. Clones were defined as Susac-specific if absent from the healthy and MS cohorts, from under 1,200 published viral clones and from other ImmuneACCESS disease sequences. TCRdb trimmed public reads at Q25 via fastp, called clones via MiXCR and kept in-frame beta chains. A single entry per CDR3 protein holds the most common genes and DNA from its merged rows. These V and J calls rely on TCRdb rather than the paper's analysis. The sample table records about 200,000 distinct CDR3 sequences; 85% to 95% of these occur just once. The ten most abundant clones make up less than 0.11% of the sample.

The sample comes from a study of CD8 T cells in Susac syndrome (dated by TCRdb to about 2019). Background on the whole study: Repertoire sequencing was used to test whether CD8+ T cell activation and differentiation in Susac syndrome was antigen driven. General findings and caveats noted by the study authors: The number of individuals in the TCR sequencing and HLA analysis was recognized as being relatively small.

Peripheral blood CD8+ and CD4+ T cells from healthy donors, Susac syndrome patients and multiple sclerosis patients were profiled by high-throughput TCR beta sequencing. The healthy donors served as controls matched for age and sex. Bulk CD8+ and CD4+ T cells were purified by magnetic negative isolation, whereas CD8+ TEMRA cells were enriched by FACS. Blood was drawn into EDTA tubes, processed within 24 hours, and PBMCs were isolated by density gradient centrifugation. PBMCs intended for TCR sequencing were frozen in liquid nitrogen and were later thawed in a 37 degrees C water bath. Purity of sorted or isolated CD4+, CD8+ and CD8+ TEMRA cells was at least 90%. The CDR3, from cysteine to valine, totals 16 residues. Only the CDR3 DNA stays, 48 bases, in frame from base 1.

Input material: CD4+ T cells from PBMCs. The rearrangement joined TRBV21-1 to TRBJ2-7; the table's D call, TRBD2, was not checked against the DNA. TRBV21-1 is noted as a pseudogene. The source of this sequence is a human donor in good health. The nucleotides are TGTGCCAGCAGCCTAGCTCATAGGGCTTGGCCCTACGAGCAGTACGTC. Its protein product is CASSLAHRAWPYEQYV.